This T cell receptor (beta chain) was identified in a study of OX40 agonist ivuxolimab in advanced cancers. Study context: A partial response was reached by three patients: one with hepatocellular carcinoma and two with cutaneous melanoma.

The repertoire was sequenced with immunoSEQ multiplex PCR; TCRdb's copy has only in-frame clones and lacks some. The repertoire holds about 52,000 clones, with 85% to 95% as singletons. CDR1 is LGHNA, CDR2 YSLEER, per germline. The CDR3 length is 13 residues. The germline V and J ends were trimmed by 1 base and 0 bases, with 4 bases remaining between them. This clonotype was sampled from an adult with an advanced solid tumor such as melanoma, head and neck, liver or kidney cancer. The material sequenced was CD4+ or CD8+ T cells sorted from blood, taken in a trial of the OX40 agonist ivuxolimab. This rearrangement joins TRBV4-3 to TRBJ2-7; D remains ambiguous. The CDR3 DNA is TGCGCCAGCAGCCAAGGGAACTCCTACGAGCAGTACTTC. Translating it yields CASSQGNSYEQYF.